These 14 T cell receptor beta chains were all obtained from the same sample, sequenced in a study of lymphopenia after photon versus proton radiotherapy. Profiled with immunoSEQ multiplex PCR; TCRdb holds only in-frame clones, not every one. The repertoire holds some 55,000 clones, with 75% to 90% as singletons. The sequencing used peripheral blood, collected from a patient treated with photon-based radiotherapy. Receptors originate from a man between 40 and 49 years old with gastric cancer.

The rearrangement links TRBV7-9 to TRBJ1-4; unclear D gene. This CDR3 contains 13 residues. V shed 0 bases and J shed 8 bases, with 7 bases lying between them. Per germline, CDR1 SEHNR and CDR2 FQNEAQ (reference sequence). The CDR3 protein is CASSLAAGEKLFF. DNA of the CDR3: TGTGCCAGCAGCTTAGCCGCCGGCGAAAAACTGTTTTTT. Filled out from reference TRBV7-9 and TRBJ1-4, the complete variable domain reads DTGVSQNPRHKITKRGQNVTFRCDPISEHNRLYWYRQTLGQGPEFLTYFQNEAQLEKSRLLSDRFSAERPKGSFSTLEIQRTEQGDSAMYLCASSLAAGEKLFFGSGTQLSVL.

This chain joins TRBV2 and TRBJ2-7, with a possible D match to TRBD1 (5 bases). This CDR3 comprises 14 residues. Germline V gives CDR1 SNHLY, CDR2 FYNNEI. V was cut by 0 bases and J by 8 bases, with 14 bases left in between. Here the CDR3 reads CASSEALVGAQQYF. CDR3 sequence (DNA): TGTGCCAGCAGTGAAGCGCTTGTAGGGGCCCAGCAGTACTTC.

The chain recombines TRBV19 with TRBJ2-1, with TRBD1 matching 7 bases. Germline assignment: CDR1 LNHDA and CDR2 SQIVND (reference sequence). With V trimmed by 4 bases and J by 8 bases, 5 bases remained unmatched. This CDR3 has 13 amino acids. CDR3 region: CASSNRGWDEQFF. The CDR3 DNA reads as TGTGCCAGTAGTAACAGGGGTTGGGATGAGCAGTTCTTC.

The J gene is TRBJ2-3, the V gene TRBV11-3; D is perhaps TRBD1 (6 bases). The germline gives CDR1 SGHNT, CDR2 YENEEA. The CDR3 runs 14 residues. Trimming stripped 6 bases from V and 1 base from J, with 11 bases between. CDR3 loop: CASSQGWGTDTQYF. Written as DNA, the CDR3 is TGTGCCAGCAGTCAGGGGTGGGGCACAGATACGCAGTATTTT. The whole variable domain, filled in from reference TRBV11-3 and TRBJ2-3, reads EAGVVQSPRYKIIEKKQPVAFWCNPISGHNTLYWYLQNLGQGPELLIRYENEEAVDDSQLPKDRFSAERLKGVDSTLKIQPAELGDSAVYLCASSQGWGTDTQYFGPGTRLTVL.

The chain joins TRBV10-3 to TRBJ2-2; no reliable D call. CDR3 length: 16 residues. V lost 8 bases and J lost 2, with 18 bases in between. From germline, CDR1 is ENHRY and CDR2 SYGVKD. The DNA for the CDR3 is TGTGCCATCCTTAGGGCCCCGAAGGGAAACACCGGGGAGCTGTTTTTT. The encoded protein is CAILRAPKGNTGELFF.

This clone was counted once. This chain joins TRBV29-1 and TRBJ2-7, with 7 bases lining up with TRBD1. This CDR3 comprises 12 residues. V shed 5 bases and J 1 base; nucleotides not matched to a gene: 2. Germline V lookup: CDR1 SQVTM, CDR2 ANQGSEA. Here the CDR3 reads CSVRDRSYEQYF. The CDR3 DNA sequence: TGCAGCGTTCGGGACAGATCCTACGAGCAGTACTTC.

The chain combines TRBV9 with TRBJ1-1; TRBD1 aligns across 10 bases. Looked up from germline, CDR1 is SGDLS and CDR2 is YYNGEE. The J segment lost 2 bases and the V segment lost 0 bases, leaving 7 bases of the junction unmatched. The CDR3 runs to 17 residues. CDR3 loop: CASSVAGTGALNTEAFF. DNA of the CDR3: TGTGCCAGCAGCGTAGCTGGGACAGGGGCCTTAAACACTGAAGCTTTCTTT. Full variable domain (remainder filled in from reference TRBV9 and TRBJ1-1): DSGVTQTPKHLITATGQRVTLRCSPRSGDLSVYWYQQSLDQGLQFLIQYYNGEERAKGNILERFSAQQFPDLHSELNLSSLELGDSALYFCASSVAGTGALNTEAFFGQGTRLTVV.

The chain employs TRBV7-3 and TRBJ2-5; D may be TRBD2 (6 bases). The germline CDR1 and CDR2 sequences are SGHTA and FQGTGA. The V gene lost 5 bases and the J gene lost 1 base, with 14 bases spanning the gap. The CDR3 has 15 residues. The CDR3 sequence is CASSPWGVTQETQYF. The CDR3 DNA is TGTGCCAGCAGCCCATGGGGGGTAACCCAAGAGACCCAGTACTTC.

The CDR3 spells CASSQTDRGDAGYTF. The CDR3, as DNA: TGCGCCAGCAGCCAAACCGACAGGGGTGATGCTGGCTACACCTTC. The gene calls are TRBV4-1 and TRBJ1-2, with 8 bases identical to TRBD1. This CDR3 is built from 15 residues. Germline CDR1 is MGHRA and CDR2 is YSYEKL. J was trimmed by 7 bases and V by 2 bases; bases with no gene match: 9.

The V and J genes are TRBV6-4 and TRBJ2-3, with a possible D match to TRBD2 (6 bases). Germline CDR1 is MRHNA and CDR2 is SNTAGT. The CDR3 spans 13 residues. The V end was cut by 8 bases, the J end by 2 bases, with 11 bases between. In nucleotides, the CDR3 is TGTGCCAGCGGGGCGGGGCACACAGATACGCAGTATTTT. This encodes CASGAGHTDTQYF.

The chain employs TRBV27 and TRBJ1-5, with 8 positions matching TRBD1. Losses at the gene ends were 5 bases for V and 0 bases for J; bases not matched to a gene: 6. The CDR3 runs to 16 residues. Germline V gene sequence: CDR1 MNHEY, CDR2 SMNVEV (reference sequence). CDR3 protein: CASSPGQGGSNQPQHF. CDR3 coding DNA: TGTGCCAGCAGTCCCGGACAGGGAGGTAGCAATCAGCCCCAGCATTTT.

The chain has TRBV7-8 and TRBJ2-1; D might be TRBD2 (7 bases). The CDR3 consists of 15 residues. CDR1 SGHVS and CDR2 FQNEAQ come from the germline V gene. The germline V and J ends were trimmed by 1 base and 7 bases, with 14 bases remaining between them. CDR3 residues: CASSLEGGGRNEQFF. Here the CDR3 DNA reads TGTGCCAGCAGCTTAGAGGGGGGGGGCCGAAATGAGCAGTTCTTC.

In its sample, this clone was seen a few times. The chain is built from TRBV7-3 and TRBJ1-2; tentative D call: TRBD1 (5 bases). V lost 4 bases and J lost 6, with 15 bases in between. This CDR3 has 14 residues. Germline V gives CDR1 SGHTA, CDR2 FQGTGA. CDR3 coding DNA: TGTGCCAGCAGCTCAGTCGCAGGGAGGAATGGCTACACCTTC. This codes for CASSSVAGRNGYTF.

The rearrangement joins TRBV27 to TRBJ2-1; 7 nucleotides match TRBD2. V dropped 6 bases and J dropped 4; count of bases not matched to a gene: 3. The CDR3 covers 13 residues. Germline CDR1 and CDR2: MNHEY and SMNVEV (reference sequence). CDR3 sequence: CASRHGGYNEQFF. The CDR3 nucleotides read TGTGCCAGCAGACACGGGGGGTACAATGAGCAGTTCTTC.